Listed here is a single T cell receptor beta chain. Trimming at V came to 0 bases and at J to 9 bases, leaving 5 bases not matched to a gene. This CDR3 is 14 amino acids long. Germline CDR1 and CDR2: LNHNV and YYDKDF (reference sequence). TCR beta chains were sequenced at survey level with immunoSEQ. Measured with immunoSEQ multiplex PCR; TCRdb has only the in-frame clones, and not every one. The data contain approximately 50,000 clones, 90% to 95% of them singletons. The clonotype originates from a man in his forties with rheumatoid arthritis. The chain carries TRBV15 and TRBJ2-1; 7 nucleotides align to TRBD1. The specimen sequenced was PBMCs. In DNA, the CDR3 is TGTGCCACCAGCAGAGAAGAGGGGGCGGTTGAGCAGTTCTTC. Protein product: CATSREEGAVEQFF.